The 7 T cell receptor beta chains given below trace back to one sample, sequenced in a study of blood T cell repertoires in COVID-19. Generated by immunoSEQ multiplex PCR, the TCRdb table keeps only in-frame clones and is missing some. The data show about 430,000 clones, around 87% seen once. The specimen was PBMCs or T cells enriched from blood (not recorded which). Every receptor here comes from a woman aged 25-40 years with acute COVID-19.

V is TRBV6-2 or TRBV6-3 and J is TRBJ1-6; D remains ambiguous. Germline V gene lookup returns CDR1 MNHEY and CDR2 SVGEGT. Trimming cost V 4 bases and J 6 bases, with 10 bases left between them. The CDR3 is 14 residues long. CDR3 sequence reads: CASSSSYPNSPLHF. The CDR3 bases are TGTGCCAGCAGTTCGTCTTATCCTAATTCACCCCTCCACTTT.

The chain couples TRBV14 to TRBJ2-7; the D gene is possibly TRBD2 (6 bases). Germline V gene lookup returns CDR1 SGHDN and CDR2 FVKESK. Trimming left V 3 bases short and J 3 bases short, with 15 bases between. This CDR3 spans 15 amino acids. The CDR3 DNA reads TGTGCCAGCAGCCAGGTTCAAGCGGGTAGCTACGAGCAGTACTTC. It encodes CASSQVQAGSYEQYF.

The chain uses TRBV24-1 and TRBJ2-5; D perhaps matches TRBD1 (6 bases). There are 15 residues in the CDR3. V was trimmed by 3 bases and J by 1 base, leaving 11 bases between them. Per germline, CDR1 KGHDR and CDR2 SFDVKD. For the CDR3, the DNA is TGTGCCACCAGTGATCCCGGGACAACCCAAGAGACCCAGTACTTC. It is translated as CATSDPGTTQETQYF.

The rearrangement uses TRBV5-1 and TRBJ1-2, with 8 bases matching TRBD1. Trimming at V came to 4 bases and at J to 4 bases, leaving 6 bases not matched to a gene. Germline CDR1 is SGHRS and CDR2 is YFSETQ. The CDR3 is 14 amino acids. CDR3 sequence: CASSGGQDTYGYTF. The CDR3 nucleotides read TGCGCCAGCAGCGGGGGACAGGACACCTATGGCTACACCTTC.

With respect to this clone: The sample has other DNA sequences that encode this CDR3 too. Here the CDR3 reads CASSPSVNEKLFF. CDR3 DNA sequence: TGTGCCAGCTCACCATCTGTCAATGAAAAACTGTTTTTT. The chain couples TRBV18 to TRBJ1-4; D not certain. The CDR3 consists of 13 residues. Per the germline V gene, CDR1 is KGHSH and CDR2 is LQKENI. V dropped 2 bases and J dropped 5 bases, with 6 bases sitting between them.

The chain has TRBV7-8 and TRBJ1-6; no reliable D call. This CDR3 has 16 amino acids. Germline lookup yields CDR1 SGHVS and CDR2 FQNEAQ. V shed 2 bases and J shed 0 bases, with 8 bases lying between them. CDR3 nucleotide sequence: TGTGCCAGCAGCTTACTAGTAGGCTCCTATAATTCACCCCTCCACTTT. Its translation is CASSLLVGSYNSPLHF.

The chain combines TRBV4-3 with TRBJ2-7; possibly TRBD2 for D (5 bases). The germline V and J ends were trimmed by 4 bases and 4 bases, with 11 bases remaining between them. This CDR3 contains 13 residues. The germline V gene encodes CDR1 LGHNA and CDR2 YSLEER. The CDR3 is CASSPGLKYEQYF. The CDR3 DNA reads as TGCGCCAGCAGCCCTGGACTTAAATACGAGCAGTACTTC.